These 14 T cell receptor beta chains share one sample of origin, sequenced in a study of HIV-infected patients and healthy controls. Each CDR3 protein gets one entry after TCRdb re-called the 5' RACE reads with MiXCR. Here the sample spans more than 15,000 distinct CDR3 sequences, around a fifth being singletons. The sequenced material came from CD8+ T cells from blood. The receptors were gathered from a human donor in good health.

This clonotype was observed many times. One end of the junction does not line up with germline, which may come from a read error. The chain is built from TRBV7-2 and TRBJ2-3; the match to TRBD1 covers 10 bases. The CDR3 consists of 12 residues. Germline loops: CDR1 SGHTA, CDR2 FQGNSA. The CDR3: CASSLAPGQGSF. The DNA for the CDR3 is TGTGCCAGCAGCTTAGCCCCGGGACAGGGGAGTTTT.

The chain combines TRBV19 with TRBJ1-3; TRBD1 is a possible D gene (5 bases). V shed 7 bases and J shed 2 bases, with 9 bases lying between them. CDR3 length: 13 residues. Germline CDR1 is LNHDA and CDR2 is SQIVND (reference sequence). The CDR3 region is CASKGVAGNTIYF. The CDR3 coding sequence is TGTGCCAGTAAAGGGGTTGCTGGAAACACCATATATTTT.

In the case of this clonotype: At one end, the junction sequence differs from germline, possibly due to a read error. The chain couples TRBV4-1 to TRBJ1-5; D uncertain. The CDR3 length is 15 residues. Germline V gives CDR1 MGHRA, CDR2 YSYEKL. CDR3 nucleotide sequence: TGCGCCAGCAGCCAAGGCGGGGTAGGGAATCAGCCCCACCATTTT. Translated: CASSQGGVGNQPHHF.

There are a few counts of this clonotype. This rearrangement joins TRBV6-1 to TRBJ2-3; 10 bases align to TRBD1. The V and J ends lost 0 bases and 4 bases, in that order; junction bases with no gene match: 1. This CDR3 is 15 amino acids long. The V gene's germline CDR1 is MNHNS and CDR2 SASEGT. The chain's CDR3 is CASSEATGGADTQYF. The CDR3 region has the DNA TGTGCCAGCAGTGAAGCGACAGGGGGCGCAGATACGCAGTATTTT.

This clonotype showed up just a few times. The chain has TRBV5-1 and TRBJ2-7; 8 bases are shared with TRBD1. J lost 0 bases, V lost 4 bases, and 9 bases had no gene match. There are 16 residues in the CDR3. Germline V lookup: CDR1 SGHRS, CDR2 YFSETQ. The CDR3 here is CASSPSQGESSYEQYF. DNA of the CDR3: TGCGCCAGCAGCCCTTCACAGGGGGAGAGCTCCTACGAGCAGTACTTC.

J is TRBJ1-2 and V is TRBV27, with TRBD1 matching over 12 bases. V lost 3 bases and J lost 7; bases outside the gene matches: 9. The CDR3 extends over 16 amino acids. The V gene's germline CDR1 is MNHEY and CDR2 SMNVEV (reference sequence). The CDR3 loop reads CASSFVGGQGARGYTF. The CDR3 DNA is TGTGCCAGCAGTTTCGTAGGGGGACAGGGGGCTCGTGGCTACACCTTC.

This clonotype showed up just a few times. The chain has TRBV12-5 and TRBJ1-5; no definite D call. The CDR3 is 12 residues long. Per germline, CDR1 LGHNT and CDR2 FRNRAP. Trimming stripped 2 bases from V and 7 bases from J, with 6 bases between. For the CDR3, the DNA is TGTGCTAGTGGTTTGCTCGGGCAGCCCCAGCATTTT. It translates to CASGLLGQPQHF.

The CDR3 reads CASSQDHGGSSYNEQFF. The CDR3 DNA reads TGTGCCAGCAGCCAAGACCATGGGGGGAGCTCCTACAATGAGCAGTTCTTC. The V and J genes are TRBV4-2 and TRBJ2-1; weak D call: TRBD2 (6 bases). V was clipped by 0 bases and J by 0 bases, with 12 bases between them. This CDR3 comprises 17 residues. Germline values: CDR1 LGHNA, CDR2 YNFKEQ.

The V and J genes are TRBV24-1 and TRBJ2-2; the D gene is possibly TRBD2 (6 bases). The germline V gene encodes CDR1 KGHDR and CDR2 SFDVKD. Trimming took 0 bases from V and 6 from J, leaving 13 bases between them. CDR3 length: 16 residues. The CDR3: CATSDLILASSGELFF. For the CDR3, the DNA is TGTGCCACCAGTGATTTGATCCTAGCGTCATCCGGGGAGCTGTTTTTT.

The chain carries TRBV6-5 and TRBJ2-3, with D maybe TRBD2 (6 bases). CDR1 and CDR2 from the germline V gene are MNHEY and SVGAGI. The germline V and J ends were trimmed by 3 bases and 2 bases, with 12 bases remaining between them. This CDR3 contains 15 residues. Here the CDR3 DNA reads TGTGCCAGCAGTTATAAGGCGGGAAACACAGATACGCAGTATTTT. Its protein product is CASSYKAGNTDTQYF.

This clonotype was seen a handful of times. The V and J genes are TRBV4-3 and TRBJ1-5, with 7 bases aligning to TRBD1. V shed 0 bases, J shed 5 bases, and the junction held 10 bases outside the gene matches. CDR3 length: 17 amino acids. Looked up from germline, CDR1 is LGHNA and CDR2 is YSLEER. The DNA of the CDR3 is TGCGCCAGCAGCCAAGATCGGACAGGTTCATCGTATCAGCCCCAGCATTTT. Protein: CASSQDRTGSSYQPQHF.

The chain uses TRBV12-3 or TRBV12-4 and TRBJ1-1; no clear D. The ends were cut back, 2 bases at V and 8 bases at J, with 6 bases in the middle. The CDR3 length is 11 residues. The CDR3 sequence: CASSLKGEAFF. Written as DNA, the CDR3 is TGTGCCAGCAGTTTAAAAGGGGAAGCTTTCTTT.

There are many counts of this clonotype. V is TRBV3-1 and J is TRBJ2-7; 8 bases align to TRBD1. The CDR3 sequence is 15 residues long. V lost 7 bases to trimming and J lost 3 bases; unmatched junction nucleotides: 11. Per the germline V gene, CDR1 is LGHDT and CDR2 is YNNKEL (reference sequence). This chain's CDR3 is CASTGWTGLFYEQYF. The CDR3 nucleotides are TGTGCCAGCACTGGATGGACAGGGCTCTTCTACGAGCAGTACTTC.

This clonotype was found a few times. V and J are TRBV29-1 and TRBJ1-4; D unresolved. Trimming took 4 bases from V and 0 from J, leaving 9 bases between them. Germline lookup yields CDR1 SQVTM and CDR2 ANQGSEA. The CDR3 loop spans 14 amino acids. As DNA, the CDR3 is TGCAGCGTTGGAGTCACCTCAACTAATGAAAAACTGTTTTTT. Amino acid sequence: CSVGVTSTNEKLFF.